A selection of T cell receptor beta chains follows, all from one sample in a study of response to subunit inactivated influenza vaccine. TCRdb re-called the RT-PCR reads through MiXCR, storing one row per CDR3 protein. The repertoire has 280,000 or so distinct CDR3 sequences, 21% of them found once; the top ten carry 9.5% to 13%. The sample here was PBMCs from blood, taken less than 22 months after vaccination. The receptors stem from a man aged 50-75 years who received an inactivated influenza vaccine. Both conserved end residues are part of each CDR3. D genes are given only for firm matches. The size entry is marked missing in some rows and otherwise reads once, few, many or a size class.

few	TRBD1	TRBV6-2/TRBV6-3	TRBJ2-7	TGTGCCAGCAGTCACGACAGGGATAAGCAGTACTTC	CASSHDRDKQYF
-	TRBD1	TRBV7-2	TRBJ1-5	TGTGCCAGCAGCCCGAACAGGGGAAACGATCAGCCCCAGCATTTT	CASSPNRGNDQPQHF
-	TRBD2	TRBV27	TRBJ2-7	TGTGCCAGCACTAGCGGCTACGAGCAGTACTTC	CASTSGYEQYF
-	-	TRBV27	TRBJ1-6	TGTGCCACCCGTAGGGCGCTCTCCTATAATTCACCCCTCCACTTT	CATRRALSYNSPLHF
few	TRBD1	TRBV20-1	TRBJ2-1	TGCAGTGCTAGAGAACAGGGGTCCTTTGGCAATGAGCAGTTCTTC	CSAREQGSFGNEQFF
-	-	TRBV6-1	TRBJ1-2	TGTGCCACTCACCTCCAGGATTCCTATGGCTACACCTTC	CATHLQDSYGYTF
few	TRBD1	TRBV12-3/TRBV12-4	TRBJ1-2	TGTGCCAGCAGGCACCGGGACAGGGGTGACTATGGCTACACCTTC	CASRHRDRGDYGYTF
-	-	TRBV29-1	TRBJ2-5	TGCAGCGTTCCGGGGGAGACCCAGTACTTC	CSVPGETQYF
-	-	TRBV29-1	TRBJ2-6	TGCAGCGCTGACGTCTCTGGGGCCAACGTCCTGACTTTC	CSADVSGANVLTF
-	-	TRBV5-6	TRBJ2-5	TGTGCCAGCAGCCATGGTCAGGGGGGGACCCAGTACTTC	CASSHGQGGTQYF
-	-	TRBV28	TRBJ1-2	TGTGCCAGCAGTTTCACCGGGGGCTATGGCTACACCTTC	CASSFTGGYGYTF
-	-	TRBV18	TRBJ2-5	TGTGCCAGCTCACCACCGGGCAGGGAGACCCAGTACTTC	CASSPPGRETQYF
-	TRBD2	TRBV19	TRBJ2-3	TGTGCCAGTAACCCCGGGACTACGGCCTATACGCAGTATTTT	CASNPGTTAYTQYF
few	TRBD1	TRBV19	TRBJ1-1	TGTGCCAGTAGTATAGGGGACAGGGGGCCGGTCACTGAAGCTTTCTTT	CASSIGDRGPVTEAFF
few	-	TRBV15	TRBJ1-1	TGTGCCACCAGCAGAGAGAGGACAAGAAACACTGAAGCTTTCTTT	CATSRERTRNTEAFF
few	-	TRBV28	TRBJ1-1	TGTGCCAGCGGTACAGTTTTGAACACTGAAGCTTTCTTT	CASGTVLNTEAFF
few	TRBD2	TRBV24-1	TRBJ2-5	TGTGCCACCGGAGCGGGAGGGTACCAAGAGACCCAGTACTTC	CATGAGGYQETQYF
-	-	TRBV5-6	TRBJ2-7	TGTGCCTCTTCTTCTTTGTCCGAGCAGTACTTC	CASSSLSEQYF
-	-	TRBV5-4	TRBJ2-1	TGTGCCAGCAGCACCGAGGACGGATACAATGAGCAGTTCTTC	CASSTEDGYNEQFF
few	-	TRBV6-1	TRBJ1-2	TGTGCCAGCAGTGTTCCGGGGACTAACTATGGCTACACCTTC	CASSVPGTNYGYTF
few	-	TRBV15	TRBJ2-2	TGTGCCACCAGCAGAGATCTTTGGGTATTTGAGGGTTCCGGGGAGCTGTTTTTT	CATSRDLWVFEGSGELFF
-	TRBD1	TRBV20-1	TRBJ1-2	TGCAGTGCCGGGGGAGGGGGCAACTATGGCTACACCTTC	CSAGGGGNYGYTF
-	TRBD2	TRBV27	TRBJ2-1	TGTGCCAGCAGTTTAGGTCTAGCGGGAGGGCCCTACCGTGAGCAGTTCTTC	CASSLGLAGGPYREQFF
few	TRBD1	TRBV3-1	TRBJ1-1	TGTGCCAGCAGGACAGGGGAAGCTGAAGCTTTCTTT	CASRTGEAEAFF
-	-	TRBV5-4	TRBJ1-1	TGTGCCAGCAGCCCTGCTCCGGGACTCTTCGGTACTGAAGCTTTCTTT	CASSPAPGLFGTEAFF
-	TRBD1	TRBV27	TRBJ1-3	TGTGCCAGCAGTTTGGCAGGGGGCTTTGGAAACACCATATATTTT	CASSLAGGFGNTIYF
many	-	TRBV24-1	TRBJ2-2	TGTGCCACCAGTGATCCTCTTACCGGGGCCTCTACCGGGGAGCTGTTTTTT	CATSDPLTGASTGELFF
few	-	TRBV20-1	TRBJ1-3	TGCAGTGCTAGAGATATAGTCCCTGGAAACACCATATATTTT	CSARDIVPGNTIYF
many	TRBD2	TRBV12-3/TRBV12-4	TRBJ2-3	TGTGCCAGCAGGCTAGCGGGAACAGATACGCAGTATTTT	CASRLAGTDTQYF
many	-	TRBV5-1	TRBJ1-3	TGCGCCAGCAGCTTGGAGGGCCCTTTCACTGGAAACACCATATATTTT	CASSLEGPFTGNTIYF
few	-	TRBV12-3/TRBV12-4	TRBJ2-5	TGTGCCAGCATAAAAGGGGGGAGAAAGACCCAGTACTTC	CASIKGGRKTQYF
-	TRBD2	TRBV20-1	TRBJ2-1	TGCAGTGCTAGAGGTCTACGGGAGGGTTATGAGCAGTTCTTC	CSARGLREGYEQFF
-	-	TRBV7-2	TRBJ1-5	TGTGCCAGCAGCTTGGGGCGGTCGGGTCAGCCCCAGCATTTT	CASSLGRSGQPQHF